This entry lists 21 T cell receptor beta chains sequenced from one sample in a study of cytomegalovirus exposure and HLA in healthy donors. The PCR employed 60 Vbeta primers together with 13 Jbeta primers. Clones were read by immunoSEQ multiplex PCR, and TCRdb kept only the in-frame ones, dropping some. The sample records 150,000 to 180,000 clones, roughly three quarters being singletons. Sequencing was done on a sample of PBMCs. These receptors all stem from a man aged 30 to 39 in good health and CMV-seropositive.

The chain uses TRBV5-1 and TRBJ2-5, with D possibly matching TRBD2 (5 bases). CDR1 and CDR2 from the germline V gene are SGHRS and YFSETQ. The V and J ends lost 0 bases and 7 bases respectively, with 16 bases between them. The CDR3 contains 15 residues. The CDR3 sequence: CASSLGQRPVSTQYF. DNA for the CDR3: TGCGCCAGCAGCTTGGGGCAGCGGCCGGTGTCGACCCAGTACTTC.

This rearrangement joins TRBV7-9 to TRBJ2-7; 10 bases map to TRBD1. CDR1 and CDR2 (germline): SEHNR, FQNEAQ (reference sequence). Losses at the gene ends were 3 bases for V and 5 bases for J; bases not matched to a gene: 10. The CDR3 spans 16 residues. The chain's CDR3 is CASSFRGGQGRDEQYF. In DNA form, the CDR3 reads TGTGCCAGCAGCTTCCGGGGGGGACAGGGGCGGGACGAGCAGTACTTC.

The CDR3 loop reads CASSALQGAGYYEQYF. Written as DNA, the CDR3 is TGTGCCAGCAGTGCACTACAGGGGGCGGGGTACTACGAGCAGTACTTC. V gene TRBV27 combines with J gene TRBJ2-7; 9 bases match TRBD1. V dropped 5 bases and J dropped 3; count of bases not matched to a gene: 11. There are 16 residues in the CDR3. Germline V gene sequence: CDR1 MNHEY, CDR2 SMNVEV (reference sequence).

This chain connects TRBV5-4 to TRBJ2-3; 10 bases fit TRBD2. J lost 2 bases, V lost 1 base, and 4 bases had no gene match. Germline V gene sequence: CDR1 SGHNT, CDR2 YYREEE (reference sequence). The CDR3 extends over 16 amino acids. DNA for the CDR3: TGTGCCAGCAGCTTGCGGCTAGCGGGAGTCACAGATACGCAGTATTTT. As protein: CASSLRLAGVTDTQYF.

The J gene is TRBJ2-7, the V gene TRBV30, with 12 positions matching TRBD2. This CDR3 spans 14 amino acids. Germline trimming cut 3 bases from V and 6 bases from J; bases unmatched to any gene: 6. Per the germline V gene, CDR1 is GTSNPN and CDR2 is SVGIG (reference sequence). In DNA, the CDR3 is TGTGCCTGGAGGAGACTAGCGGGAGATTCCGAGCAGTACTTC. Translating it yields CAWRRLAGDSEQYF.

With regard to this clone: Its ends do not fully match the called genes, so a read error is possible. The chain couples TRBV7-7 to TRBJ2-5, with D perhaps TRBD2 (6 bases). Germline V lookup: CDR1 SSHAT, CDR2 FNYEAQ (reference sequence). This CDR3 contains 14 residues. The CDR3 region has the DNA TGTGCTAGCAGCTTTGGAGGGGAACGGGAGACCCAGTACTTC. Translating gives CASSFGGERETQYF.

The chain combines TRBV6-6 with TRBJ1-1; 7 bases align to TRBD1. The CDR3 loop spans 14 amino acids. V gave up 7 bases and J gave up 2 bases; unmatched junction bases: 7. Germline-derived CDR1 and CDR2 are MNHNY and SVGAGI (reference sequence). This chain's CDR3 is CASTRDSINTEAFF. The CDR3, as DNA: TGTGCCAGCACAAGGGACAGCATAAACACTGAAGCTTTCTTT.

This clone was recorded a few times. Here the CDR3 reads CASSLWGGTGELFF. The CDR3 region has the DNA TGCGCCAGCAGCTTATGGGGCGGCACCGGGGAGCTGTTTTTT. The V gene is TRBV5-1, the J gene TRBJ2-2; D possibly corresponds to TRBD1 (5 bases). V dropped 2 bases and J dropped 4 bases, with 9 bases sitting between them. CDR1 SGHRS and CDR2 YFSETQ come from the germline V gene. This CDR3 has 14 residues.

This clone was recorded once. This chain uses TRBV19 with TRBJ1-2; D remains unclear. Deletions cut 3 bases from V and 3 bases from J, with 8 bases between. The CDR3 loop spans 13 amino acids. Looked up from germline, CDR1 is LNHDA and CDR2 is SQIVND (reference sequence). CDR3 sequence reads: CASSISGYYGYTF. The CDR3 DNA sequence: TGTGCCAGTAGTATTTCGGGATACTATGGCTACACCTTC.

There are a few counts of this clone. J is TRBJ2-7 and V is TRBV29-1; the match to TRBD2 covers 9 bases. J gave up 2 bases and V 1 base, and 6 bases lay outside the gene matches. The CDR3 has 15 amino acids. The germline V gene encodes CDR1 SQVTM and CDR2 ANQGSEA. The CDR3 region is CSVEGLAGNTYEQYF. The CDR3 DNA sequence: TGCAGCGTTGAAGGTCTAGCGGGGAACACCTACGAGCAGTACTTC.

The gene calls are TRBV7-3 and TRBJ2-6; D is perhaps TRBD2 (6 bases). CDR1 is SGHTA, CDR2 FQGTGA, per germline. The CDR3 spans 17 residues. Trimming took off 3 bases at V and 2 bases at J, with 14 bases between the two ends. The CDR3 DNA follows: TGTGCCAGCAGCTTGGGACCGGAGGGAGCTGGGGCCAACGTCCTGACTTTC. Translation: CASSLGPEGAGANVLTF.

The genes are TRBV5-1 and TRBJ1-2; the match to TRBD1 covers 7 bases. The germline V gene has CDR1 SGHRS and CDR2 YFSETQ. The CDR3 totals 15 residues. V was pared by 4 bases and J by 5 bases, with 11 bases of the junction left unmatched. Written as DNA, the CDR3 is TGCGCCAGCAGCCCGGGACAGCCCCGGGGGTATGGCTACACCTTC. Translation: CASSPGQPRGYGYTF. Full variable domain (remainder filled in from reference TRBV5-1 and TRBJ1-2): KAGVTQTPRYLIKTRGQQVTLSCSPISGHRSVSWYQQTPGQGLQFLFEYFSETQRNKGNFPGRFSGRQFSNSRSEMNVSTLELGDSALYLCASSPGQPRGYGYTFGSGTRLTVV.

J is TRBJ2-1 and V is TRBV15; the match to TRBD1 covers 9 bases. The CDR3 extends over 16 amino acids. Germline CDR1 is LNHNV and CDR2 is YYDKDF (reference sequence). The V gene end was trimmed by 0 bases and the J gene end by 5 bases; junction bases not matched to a gene: 5. For the CDR3, the DNA is TGTGCCACCAGCAGAGATCGGGACAGGGCGAACAATGAGCAGTTCTTC. Translation gives CATSRDRDRANNEQFF.

The genes are TRBV4-2 and TRBJ2-7, with 7 nucleotides matching TRBD1. Germline CDR1 LGHNA, CDR2 YNFKEQ. This CDR3 has 15 amino acids. Losses at the gene ends were 3 bases for V and 3 bases for J; bases not matched to a gene: 8. CDR3 protein: CASSHDREKDYEQYF. The DNA of the CDR3 is TGTGCCAGCAGCCACGACAGGGAGAAAGACTACGAGCAGTACTTC.

The CDR3 protein is CASSTDRGRPGELFF. The CDR3, as DNA: TGTGCCAGCAGTACGGACAGGGGGCGCCCCGGGGAGCTGTTTTTT. The chain combines TRBV2 with TRBJ2-2, with 11 bases fitting TRBD1. This CDR3 comprises 15 residues. The V gene end was trimmed by 5 bases and the J gene end by 6 bases; junction bases not matched to a gene: 5. The germline V gene has CDR1 SNHLY and CDR2 FYNNEI.

V is TRBV2 and J is TRBJ2-7, with unresolved D. Germline V gives CDR1 SNHLY, CDR2 FYNNEI. The V and J ends lost 3 bases and 6 bases respectively, with 6 bases between them. CDR3 size: 11 residues. CDR3 coding DNA: TGTGCCAGCAGTGACTACGGCGAGCAGTACTTC. Encoded protein: CASSDYGEQYF.

Of note for this clone: The junction shows a germline mismatch at one end, possibly a read error. V usage is TRBV7-3 and J usage is TRBJ2-7; the D is unclear. The CDR3 has 13 residues. The germline gives CDR1 SGHTA, CDR2 FQGTGA. The CDR3 DNA sequence: TGTGCCAGCAGCGTAACTGCCCGGTACGAGCAGTACTTC. Residues: CASSVTARYEQYF.

The chain uses TRBV28 and TRBJ2-7; 11 nucleotides align to TRBD2. The germline gives CDR1 MDHEN, CDR2 SYDVKM. Trimming removed 5 bases from V and 5 bases from J; junction bases left unmatched: 11. This CDR3 comprises 16 residues. The CDR3 DNA reads TGTGCCAGCAGTCGCTATGGTAGCGGGAGGGAGAACGAGCAGTACTTC. Translated, it gives CASSRYGSGRENEQYF.

This chain links TRBV27 with TRBJ1-5; D is unclear. Germline V lookup: CDR1 MNHEY, CDR2 SMNVEV (reference sequence). The ends were cut back, 8 bases at V and 7 bases at J, with 9 bases in the middle. CDR3 length: 11 residues. The CDR3 spells CASGVGQPQHF. In DNA form, the CDR3 reads TGTGCCAGCGGAGTAGGCCAGCCCCAGCATTTT.

This chain uses TRBV29-1 with TRBJ2-3, with 7 positions matching TRBD1. This CDR3 has 13 amino acids. CDR1 and CDR2 from the germline V gene are SQVTM and ANQGSEA. V was clipped by 3 bases and J by 9 bases; unmatched bases: 9. CDR3 loop: CSVDRPGGLTQYF. In nucleotides, the CDR3 is TGCAGCGTTGATAGGCCAGGGGGTTTGACGCAGTATTTT.

J is TRBJ1-2 and V is TRBV2; TRBD1 might be the D (6 bases). In germline, CDR1 is SNHLY, CDR2 FYNNEI. Deletions cut 4 bases from V and 7 bases from J, with 13 bases between. The CDR3 has 13 residues. CDR3 sequence reads: CASSARRGFGYTF. Written as DNA, the CDR3 is TGTGCCAGCAGTGCGCGAAGGGGGTTTGGCTACACCTTC.